This T cell receptor beta chain is from a study of T cell responses to AZD1222 COVID-19 vaccine. Findings of the study overall: CD4 TCRs associated with vaccination spanned spike, dominating at 160-218 and 743-854. Within unmutated variant regions lay the reported targets of nearly half of spike-specific TCRs. In a largely white British group with more females than males, clonal diversity was possibly underestimated.

Points on this clone: Its matching antigen is unknown.

The V and J ends lost 4 bases and 4 bases respectively, with 11 bases between them. Germline assignment: CDR1 SGHRS and CDR2 YFSETQ. CDR3 length: 14 amino acids. Profiling relied on immunoSEQ multiplex PCR, and the TCRdb table lists in-frame clones only, not all of them. There are more than 150,000 clones in the sample; 88% occur only once, and approximately 0.5% lies in the top ten. The sample in question was peripheral blood, obtained on day 0 of AZD1222 vaccination. The receptor's source is an adult in good health. The V gene is TRBV5-1, the J gene TRBJ2-2; TRBD1 might be the D (6 bases). The CDR3 nucleotides read TGCGCCAGCAGCCTCGGACAGATCACCGGGGAGCTGTTTTTT. Translation gives CASSLGQITGELFF.